Below are 4 T cell receptor beta chains sequenced from a single sample in a study of T cells in Graves' hyperthyroidism and ophthalmopathy. From RNA transcripts, TCR beta CDR3 regions were amplified. Researchers ran a first-round RT-PCR on the TCR CDR3 using the HTBI primer set. TCRdb reprocessed the multiplex PCR reads with MiXCR, giving one entry per CDR3 protein. The table lists hundreds of thousands of distinct CDR3 sequences, roughly a sixth of them singletons. Specimen: blood. The receptors were sampled from a woman younger than 35 with Graves' hyperthyroidism.

This chain uses TRBV5-5 with TRBJ2-6, with D tentatively TRBD1 (6 bases). CDR1 and CDR2 from the germline V gene are SGHKS and YYEKEE (reference sequence). This CDR3 spans 17 amino acids. Deletions cut 4 bases from V and 0 bases from J, with 14 bases between. The CDR3 DNA sequence: TGTGCCAGCAGCGGAGCCCAGGGGTACTCTGGGGCCAACGTCCTGACTTTC. It specifies CASSGAQGYSGANVLTF.

This clonotype was counted many times. The rearrangement joins TRBV6-1 to TRBJ2-1; 7 bases are shared with TRBD2. The CDR3 is made up of 15 amino acids. The germline V gene has CDR1 MNHNS and CDR2 SASEGT. V was pared by 2 bases and J by 5 bases, with 6 bases of the junction left unmatched. CDR3 protein: CASSELSGGHNEQFF. The CDR3 DNA follows: TGTGCCAGCAGTGAACTCTCGGGGGGACACAATGAGCAGTTCTTC.

This clonotype occurred many times. The chain has TRBV7-2 and TRBJ1-2, with 12 bases lining up with TRBD1. From germline, CDR1 is SGHTA and CDR2 FQGNSA. With 0 bases clipped from V and 7 bases from J, the junction kept 3 bases outside the gene matches. CDR3 length equals 15 residues. CDR3 residues: CASSLAGQGASGYTF. CDR3 coding DNA: TGTGCCAGCAGCTTAGCGGGACAGGGGGCTAGTGGCTACACCTTC.

The rearrangement joins TRBV11-2 to TRBJ2-1, with D possibly TRBD2 on 5 matching bases. This CDR3 spans 15 amino acids. Germline V gene sequence: CDR1 SGHAT, CDR2 FQNNGV. V shed 10 bases and J shed 7 bases, with 23 bases lying between them. CDR3 bases: TGTGCCACCCTACACGGGAACGGGCCGGGTAATGAGCAGTTCTTC. It translates to CATLHGNGPGNEQFF.